One and the same sample provided the 8 T cell receptor beta chains below, sequenced in a study of blood T cell repertoires in COVID-19. Data came from immunoSEQ multiplex PCR; TCRdb stores just in-frame clones and leaves some out. Of 140,000 to 150,000 clones listed, about 87% were seen once; the top ten hold over 35%. Sequencing was done on a sample of peripheral blood. Receptors originate from a human donor in a cohort sampled during active COVID-19.

The table lists this clone with a few counts. CDR3 region: CASRGQGVRNQPQHF. The CDR3 DNA reads as TGTGCCAGCCGCGGACAGGGGGTCCGCAATCAGCCCCAGCATTTT. This rearrangement joins TRBV5-8 to TRBJ1-5; 10 positions match TRBD1. J was trimmed by 2 bases and V by 7 bases; bases with no gene match: 6. The CDR3 is 15 amino acids. Looked up from germline, CDR1 is SGHTS and CDR2 is YDEGEE.

V is TRBV5-1 and J is TRBJ2-7; TRBD1 aligns across 9 bases. The CDR3 is 14 amino acids. The germline CDR1 and CDR2 sequences are SGHRS and YFSETQ. V lost 2 bases to trimming and J lost 6 bases; unmatched junction nucleotides: 6. The CDR3 DNA sequence: TGCGCCAGCAGCTTAAGGACAGGGGAAGGCGAGCAGTACGTC. Its translation is CASSLRTGEGEQYV.

The sample holds a few counts of this clone. The chain is built from TRBV9 and TRBJ2-3; 8 nucleotides line up with TRBD2. Germline V lookup: CDR1 SGDLS, CDR2 YYNGEE. The CDR3 has 17 amino acids. Germline trimming cut 1 base from V and 0 bases from J; bases unmatched to any gene: 7. DNA of the CDR3: TGTGCCAGCAGCGTATCTCCTAGCGGGTCTAGCACAGATACGCAGTATTTT. Translating it yields CASSVSPSGSSTDTQYF. Complete variable domain (other parts from reference TRBV9 and TRBJ2-3): DSGVTQTPKHLITATGQRVTLRCSPRSGDLSVYWYQQSLDQGLQFLIQYYNGEERAKGNILERFSAQQFPDLHSELNLSSLELGDSALYFCASSVSPSGSSTDTQYFGPGTRLTVL.

In this sample, this clone turned up a few times. V gene TRBV5-5 combines with J gene TRBJ2-2; D might be TRBD1 (5 bases). The V end was cut by 2 bases, the J end by 7 bases, with 9 bases between. Germline assignment: CDR1 SGHKS and CDR2 YYEKEE (reference sequence). CDR3 size: 13 residues. The DNA for the CDR3 is TGTGCCAGCAGCTTAGGGGTCGGCGGGGAGCTGTTTTTT. This sequence encodes CASSLGVGGELFF.

The rearrangement uses TRBV5-1 and TRBJ1-1, with TRBD1 matching 11 bases. This CDR3 has 14 residues. V lost 5 bases, J lost 6 bases, and 6 bases stayed unmatched. CDR1 and CDR2 from the germline V gene are SGHRS and YFSETQ. The CDR3 protein is CASRTGQGGSEAFF. The CDR3, as DNA: TGCGCCAGCAGAACGGGACAGGGGGGATCTGAAGCTTTCTTT.

The chain carries TRBV7-3 and TRBJ1-1; D is undetermined. CDR3 length: 14 residues. Trimming cost V 3 bases and J 2 bases, with 10 bases left between them. Germline V gene lookup returns CDR1 SGHTA and CDR2 FQGTGA. The CDR3 region is CASSFQAINTEAFF. The CDR3 DNA reads as TGTGCCAGCAGCTTTCAGGCGATTAACACTGAAGCTTTCTTT. The full variable domain, in which reference TRBV7-3 and TRBJ1-1 provide the parts outside the CDR3, is GAGVSQTPSNKVTEKGKYVELRCDPISGHTALYWYRQSLGQGPEFLIYFQGTGAADDSGLPNDRFFAVRPEGSVSTLKIQRTERGDSAVYLCASSFQAINTEAFFGQGTRLTVV.

Only a few counts were recorded for this clone. V usage is TRBV19 and J usage is TRBJ1-4; D is uncertain. The V end lost 5 bases, the J end lost 3 bases, and 13 bases lay between the germline ends. CDR1 LNHDA and CDR2 SQIVND come from the germline V gene (reference sequence). The CDR3 sequence is 15 residues long. The CDR3 nucleotides are TGTGCCAGTAGTCACGGGGATCCTTCTAATGAAAAACTGTTTTTT. Its translation is CASSHGDPSNEKLFF.

The chain couples TRBV7-9 to TRBJ1-4; no reliable D call. CDR1 and CDR2 from the germline V gene are SEHNR and FQNEAQ (reference sequence). Trimming stripped 5 bases from V and 4 bases from J, with 17 bases between. The CDR3 is made up of 16 amino acids. The CDR3 DNA follows: TGTGCCAGCAGCCCTTCCGGACTTTCACTTAATGAAAAACTGTTTTTT. This sequence encodes CASSPSGLSLNEKLFF.